These 17 T cell receptor beta chains came from one sample sequenced in a study of cytotoxic CD8 clonotypes in ibrutinib-treated CLL. Sequencing used immunoSEQ multiplex PCR; TCRdb keeps in-frame clones, though not all of them. The profile shows some 140,000 clones, around 80% of them singletons. The sample in question was PBMCs, obtained after 24 months of ibrutinib treatment. The receptors stem from a human donor with chronic lymphocytic leukemia.

This clone was counted a few times. The chain is built from TRBV6-5 and TRBJ2-1, with D maybe TRBD2 (6 bases). Germline CDR1 MNHEY, CDR2 SVGAGI. The V gene lost 0 bases and the J gene lost 2 bases, with 11 bases spanning the gap. This CDR3 comprises 16 residues. The CDR3 sequence is CASSYSVGGTYNEQFF. In DNA, the CDR3 is TGTGCCAGCAGTTACTCGGTCGGGGGAACCTACAATGAGCAGTTCTTC.

The chain employs TRBV28 and TRBJ1-4; possibly TRBD1 for D (6 bases). The CDR3 loop spans 14 amino acids. Per the germline V gene, CDR1 is MDHEN and CDR2 is SYDVKM. V gave up 10 bases and J gave up 7 bases, with 19 bases separating them. CDR3 amino acids: CANRMGGMGEKLFF. Here the CDR3 DNA reads TGTGCCAATCGGATGGGGGGCATGGGTGAAAAACTGTTTTTT.

J is TRBJ2-4 and V is TRBV28; D may match TRBD1 or TRBD2 (5 bases each). CDR3 length equals 14 residues. Germline CDR1 is MDHEN and CDR2 is SYDVKM. V lost 2 bases and J 6 bases, leaving 11 bases between the germline ends. The CDR3 sequence is CASSLGRGVNIQYF. The CDR3 region has the DNA TGTGCCAGCAGTTTAGGTAGAGGGGTAAACATTCAGTACTTC. The full variable domain, its missing parts supplied by reference TRBV28 and TRBJ2-4, is DVKVTQSSRYLVKRTGEKVFLECVQDMDHENMFWYRQDPGLGLRLIYFSYDVKMKEKGDIPEGYSVSREKKERFSLILESASTNQTSMYLCASSLGRGVNIQYFGAGTRLSVL.

The chain links TRBV21-1 to TRBJ1-6; the table's D call of TRBD1 was not tested on the DNA. TRBV21-1 is a recognized pseudogene. The CDR3 runs 14 residues. The CDR3 reads CASSNRTGNSPLHF. The CDR3 DNA sequence: TGTGCCAGCAGCAATAGGACAGGTAATTCACCCCTCCACTTT.

This rearrangement joins TRBV18 to TRBJ2-7; 7 bases are shared with TRBD1. V lost 4 bases and J lost 3; bases outside the gene matches: 6. The CDR3 is made up of 14 amino acids. Germline V gene sequence: CDR1 KGHSH, CDR2 LQKENI. The CDR3 DNA is TGTGCCAGCTCACGAATCAGACAGGGCTACGAGCAGTACTTC. The encoded protein is CASSRIRQGYEQYF.

V is TRBV6-1 and J is TRBJ2-7; 9 positions match TRBD1. CDR3 length: 20 residues. Germline lookup yields CDR1 MNHNS and CDR2 SASEGT. With 4 bases clipped from V and 4 bases from J, the junction kept 23 bases outside the gene matches. DNA for the CDR3: TGTGCCAGCAGTGGATGGCCGTCCGGGACAGGGACCACCCTGGGTTACGAGCAGTACTTC. It encodes CASSGWPSGTGTTLGYEQYF.

The chain couples TRBV7-2 to TRBJ1-1; maybe TRBD1 (6 bases). This CDR3 has 13 residues. V was clipped by 2 bases and J by 7 bases, with 11 bases between them. CDR1 is SGHTA and CDR2 is FQGNSA in the germline V gene. In DNA form, the CDR3 reads TGTGCCAGCAGCTTACACAGGGCAGATGAAGCTTTCTTT. Protein product: CASSLHRADEAFF. Complete variable domain (other parts from reference TRBV7-2 and TRBJ1-1): GAGVSQSPSNKVTEKGKDVELRCDPISGHTALYWYRQSLGQGLEFLIYFQGNSAPDKSGLPSDRFSAERTGGSVSTLTIQRTQQEDSAVYLCASSLHRADEAFFGQGTRLTVV.

The V and J genes are TRBV28 and TRBJ2-1, with D unclear. The length of the CDR3 is 12 residues. In germline, CDR1 is MDHEN, CDR2 SYDVKM. Trimming shortened V by 2 bases and J by 6 bases, and 5 bases separated the two germline ends. CDR3 region: CASSLSGNEQFF. CDR3 DNA sequence: TGTGCCAGCAGTTTAAGTGGCAATGAGCAGTTCTTC.

This chain connects TRBV29-1 to TRBJ2-5; 7 bases agree with TRBD2. Unmatched junction bases numbered 9, after V lost 4 bases and J lost 4 bases. The germline V gene encodes CDR1 SQVTM and CDR2 ANQGSEA. This CDR3 spans 14 amino acids. CDR3 residues: CSVAFGGGRETQYF. DNA for the CDR3: TGCAGCGTTGCGTTCGGCGGGGGTCGAGAGACCCAGTACTTC.

The V call is TRBV2, the J call TRBJ2-3; 7 positions agree with TRBD1. The junction had 9 bases not matched to a gene; V was cut back by 7 bases and J by 5 bases. CDR1 is SNHLY, CDR2 FYNNEI, per germline. The CDR3 extends over 14 amino acids. The CDR3 protein is CASTPGQPGDTQYF. CDR3 bases: TGTGCCAGCACCCCGGGACAGCCCGGAGATACGCAGTATTTT.

V gene TRBV2 combines with J gene TRBJ2-3; TRBD2 matches at 7 bases. This CDR3 region has 14 residues. The germline V gene has CDR1 SNHLY and CDR2 FYNNEI. The J segment lost 4 bases and the V segment lost 11 bases, leaving 12 bases of the junction unmatched. CDR3 sequence reads: CAGRGGSGADTQYF. DNA for the CDR3: TGTGCCGGGCGGGGAGGGAGTGGTGCAGATACGCAGTATTTT.

This clone was counted a single time. V usage is TRBV29-1 and J usage is TRBJ1-3; D not certain. The CDR3 contains 11 residues. The V gene lost 5 bases and the J gene lost 4 bases, with 6 bases spanning the gap. Looked up from germline, CDR1 is SQVTM and CDR2 is ANQGSEA. CDR3 DNA sequence: TGCAGCGTTAATGGGGGAAACACCATATATTTT. It encodes CSVNGGNTIYF.

The chain combines TRBV29-1 with TRBJ1-2; D call uncertain. The CDR3 length is 12 residues. V lost 4 bases and J lost 8, with 14 bases in between. Germline-derived CDR1 and CDR2 are SQVTM and ANQGSEA. The CDR3 nucleotides are TGCAGCGTTGGACGGGCCCTTGGGGGCTACACCTTC. As protein: CSVGRALGGYTF.

CDR3 residues: CAGRGGNNEQFF. The CDR3, as DNA: TGTGCCGGCCGGGGGGGAAACAATGAGCAGTTCTTC. V and J are TRBV6-1 and TRBJ2-1; 8 bases map to TRBD2. The germline V gene has CDR1 MNHNS and CDR2 SASEGT. This CDR3 is 12 amino acids long. The V segment lost 11 bases and the J segment 5 bases; nucleotides outside the gene matches: 5.

The chain couples TRBV7-2 to TRBJ1-6, with D possibly matching TRBD1 (5 bases). In germline, CDR1 is SGHTA, CDR2 FQGNSA. The CDR3 extends over 13 amino acids. V was shortened by 4 bases and J by 10 bases, with 11 bases between the two germline ends. CDR3 protein: CASSSLWGSPLHF. The CDR3 coding sequence is TGTGCCAGCAGCTCCCTATGGGGGTCACCCCTCCACTTT.

This sequence joins TRBV18 and TRBJ2-3; perhaps TRBD2 as D (6 bases). The germline CDR1 and CDR2 sequences are KGHSH and LQKENI. The CDR3 has 15 residues. Trimming removed 2 bases at V and 4 bases at J, with 13 bases between. The CDR3 protein is CASSPAGTFSDTQYF. CDR3 coding DNA: TGTGCCAGCTCACCAGCTGGGACTTTCTCAGATACGCAGTATTTT.

The chain recombines TRBV5-1 with TRBJ2-2, with D possibly being TRBD2 (6 bases). There are 15 residues in the CDR3. Germline lookup yields CDR1 SGHRS and CDR2 YFSETQ. V was shortened by 0 bases and J by 0 bases, with 6 bases between the two germline ends. CDR3 nucleotide sequence: TGCGCCAGCAGCTTGGCGGGGGCGAACACCGGGGAGCTGTTTTTT. It translates to CASSLAGANTGELFF.